Listed here is a single TCR beta chain. The sample is drawn from a study of technical replicates of blood from a handful of donors. The data were produced by immunoSEQ multiplex PCR, yet TCRdb's version contains in-frame clones alone and is incomplete. The sample lists about 57,000 clones, around 86% occurring once. Specimen: PBMCs. The origin of this receptor is a human donor in good health. Some clones in this sample may be carry-over from other donors' samples.

The CDR3 region is CASSVALGGGADEQFF. The CDR3 DNA reads TGTGCCAGCAGCGTAGCCCTTGGTGGGGGGGCGGATGAGCAGTTCTTC. This chain joins TRBV9 and TRBJ2-1, with D perhaps matching TRBD2 (7 bases). Germline V gene data show CDR1 as SGDLS and CDR2 as YYNGEE. The CDR3 is made up of 16 amino acids. Trimming cost V 0 bases and J 8 bases, with 18 bases left between them.